These 22 T cell receptor beta chains share one sample of origin, sequenced in a study of quantifying T cell responses using KT2 cells. Across the study: cDNA was made from DNase-treated RNA using alpha and beta constant primers.

A single-stranded UMI oligo with SP2 sequence was ligated to cDNA 3' ends. The first PCR ran three to four cycles with an equimolar RC1.1 and RC1.2 beta primer mix. Via MiXCR, TCRdb re-called the UMI-ligation and nested PCR reads, giving one row per CDR3 protein. The data contain 42,000 or so distinct CDR3 sequences, about 17% of them singletons. The sample consisted of PBMCs spiked with cells of the T cell clone KT2. These receptors all stem from a human donor.

This clonotype turned up a few times. The J gene is TRBJ2-3, the V gene TRBV2; the D gene is possibly TRBD2 (5 bases). Germline V CDR1 and CDR2: SNHLY, FYNNEI. CDR3 length equals 15 residues. Between the trimmed V and J ends, which lost 3 bases and 0 bases, there was a span of 10 bases. The CDR3 nucleotides read TGTGCCAGCAGTGAGAGGGTAACTAGCACAGATACGCAGTATTTT. This codes for CASSERVTSTDTQYF.

In this sample, this clonotype turned up many times. V usage is TRBV20-1 and J usage is TRBJ1-6; D not resolved. CDR1 is DFQATT and CDR2 is SNEGSKA in the germline V gene (reference sequence). CDR3 length: 17 amino acids. Between the trimmed V and J ends, which lost 0 bases and 0 bases, there was a span of 12 bases. The DNA of the CDR3 is TGCAGTGCTAGAGACGTCGTGTCTAGCTCCTATAATTCACCCCTCCACTTT. It specifies CSARDVVSSSYNSPLHF.

The chain has TRBV14 and TRBJ2-3, with D unresolved. Trimming took 0 bases from V and 0 from J, leaving 10 bases between them. Germline CDR1 and CDR2: SGHDN and FVKESK. The CDR3 runs to 16 residues. In DNA, the CDR3 is TGTGCCAGCAGCCAAGATGGATTTTTTAGCACAGATACGCAGTATTTT. Translating gives CASSQDGFFSTDTQYF.

This clonotype was seen more than once but under ten times. The chain uses TRBV2 and TRBJ2-1; D remains unclear. The V gene lost 4 bases and the J gene lost 0 bases, with 7 bases spanning the gap. The CDR3 runs 14 residues. The V gene's germline CDR1 is SNHLY and CDR2 FYNNEI. CDR3 sequence (DNA): TGTGCCAGCAGTGCTAGTAGCTCCTACAATGAGCAGTTCTTC. It translates to CASSASSSYNEQFF.

CDR3 nucleotides: TGTGCCAGCAGTTCATCTCGGGGGTTGGGAAGTATTGATTGCGAGCAGTACTTC. Translating it yields CASSSSRGLGSIDCEQYF. The V gene is TRBV28, the J gene TRBJ2-7, with a weak D call TRBD2 (6 bases). The CDR3 is made up of 18 amino acids. Germline lookup yields CDR1 MDHEN and CDR2 SYDVKM. The V end lost 4 bases, the J end lost 6 bases, and 28 bases lay between the germline ends.

This clonotype was detected a few times. This rearrangement joins TRBV20-1 to TRBJ1-5; 7 nucleotides match TRBD1. The CDR3 runs to 14 residues. Germline CDR1 DFQATT, CDR2 SNEGSKA (reference sequence). Trimming took 6 bases from V and 5 from J; bases not matched to a gene: 10. The CDR3 DNA reads TGCAGTGCGGAAACGGACAGGACGGATCAGCCCCAGCATTTT. Protein product: CSAETDRTDQPQHF.

The rearrangement uses TRBV18 and TRBJ1-1; D is perhaps TRBD1 (6 bases). The germline V gene has CDR1 KGHSH and CDR2 LQKENI. This CDR3 has 15 residues. The V end was cut by 2 bases, the J end by 0 bases, with 10 bases between. Written as DNA, the CDR3 is TGTGCCAGCTCACCAGTGGACAGCATGAACACTGAAGCTTTCTTT. Protein sequence: CASSPVDSMNTEAFF.

This clonotype occurred a few times. The rearrangement uses TRBV11-2 and TRBJ1-5; D uncertain. Looked up from germline, CDR1 is SGHAT and CDR2 is FQNNGV. The CDR3 loop spans 13 amino acids. The V end was cut by 3 bases, the J end by 0 bases, with 3 bases between. The CDR3 DNA reads TGTGCCAGCAGCTTGGGTAGCAATCAGCCCCAGCATTTT. Translated, it gives CASSLGSNQPQHF.

This clonotype was detected only a few times. The chain combines TRBV6-1 with TRBJ1-3; 7 bases are shared with TRBD1. Germline CDR1 is MNHNS and CDR2 is SASEGT. Trimming removed 11 bases from V and 2 bases from J; junction bases left unmatched: 9. The CDR3 length is 14 residues. The CDR3, as DNA: TGTGCCGGTTTTACAGGGGCAACTGGAAACACCATATATTTT. Its protein product is CAGFTGATGNTIYF.

The chain recombines TRBV5-6 with TRBJ1-6; D possibly corresponds to TRBD1 (5 bases). CDR1 is SGHDT and CDR2 is YYEEEE in the germline V gene. V shed 4 bases and J shed 7 bases, with 12 bases lying between them. CDR3 length: 14 amino acids. CDR3 nucleotides: TGTGCCAGCAGCCCCGGGACGGACAATTCACCCCTCCACTTT. Translating it yields CASSPGTDNSPLHF. Using reference TRBV5-6 and TRBJ1-6 for the parts outside the CDR3, the full variable domain is DAGVTQSPTHLIKTRGQQVTLRCSPKSGHDTVSWYQQALGQGPQFIFQYYEEEERQRGNFPDRFSGHQFPNYSSELNVNALLLGDSALYLCASSPGTDNSPLHFGNGTRLTVT.

In this sample, this clonotype turned up a few times. The chain is built from TRBV5-1 and TRBJ2-5; D call uncertain. V lost 2 bases and J lost 2, with 10 bases in between. Germline loops: CDR1 SGHRS, CDR2 YFSETQ. The CDR3 is made up of 14 amino acids. The CDR3 region has the DNA TGCGCCAGCAGCTTCCAGGCGCAGCAAGAGACCCAGTACTTC. The encoded protein is CASSFQAQQETQYF.

This rearrangement joins TRBV7-6 to TRBJ2-2; the D is unclear. The V gene lost 1 base and the J gene lost 7 bases, with 10 bases spanning the gap. Germline V gene lookup returns CDR1 SGHVS and CDR2 FNYEAQ. The CDR3 length is 14 residues. CDR3 residues: CASSLGAPGGELFF. CDR3 sequence (DNA): TGTGCCAGCAGCTTAGGTGCCCCCGGCGGGGAGCTGTTTTTT.

Ten or more counts support this clonotype. This chain connects TRBV11-2 to TRBJ2-1; 7 bases match TRBD1. The germline CDR1 and CDR2 sequences are SGHAT and FQNNGV. The ends lost 0 bases at V and 4 bases at J; junction bases unmatched: 12. The CDR3 loop spans 18 amino acids. The CDR3 sequence: CASSLDVGWGQLYNEQFF. The CDR3 DNA is TGTGCCAGCAGCTTAGATGTGGGGTGGGGACAGCTATACAATGAGCAGTTCTTC.

This clonotype has a single count. The junction departs from the called germline gene at one end, perhaps through a read error. The chain recombines TRBV5-1 with TRBJ2-1; 8 bases are shared with TRBD1. There are 14 residues in the CDR3. The germline V gene has CDR1 SGHRS and CDR2 YFSETQ. CDR3 protein: CASSSAGQGNEQIF. CDR3 in DNA: TGCGCCAGCAGCTCGGCCGGACAGGGCAATGAGCAGATCTTC.

The chain has TRBV23-1 and TRBJ2-3, with D tentatively TRBD2 (5 bases). TRBV23-1 is recorded as an ORF, its role being uncertain. V shed 11 bases and J shed 2 bases, with 17 bases lying between them. The CDR3 consists of 14 residues. The CDR3 DNA sequence: TGCGCCCCAAGACGGACTCCCACCACAGATACGCAGTATTTT. This codes for CAPRRTPTTDTQYF.

This clonotype was seen a handful of times. This chain uses TRBV5-1 with TRBJ1-4; D possibly corresponds to TRBD1 (5 bases). This CDR3 has 15 amino acids. Trimming cost V 0 bases and J 7 bases, with 13 bases left between them. The germline CDR1 and CDR2 sequences are SGHRS and YFSETQ. CDR3 protein: CASSLARGPSEKLFF. The CDR3 region has the DNA TGCGCCAGCAGCTTGGCAAGGGGTCCATCTGAAAAACTGTTTTTT. The whole variable domain, remainder taken from reference TRBV5-1 and TRBJ1-4, is KAGVTQTPRYLIKTRGQQVTLSCSPISGHRSVSWYQQTPGQGLQFLFEYFSETQRNKGNFPGRFSGRQFSNSRSEMNVSTLELGDSALYLCASSLARGPSEKLFFGSGTQLSVL.

The DNA of the CDR3 is TGTGCCAGCAGCTATCAAAGGGGTTCCGGGGCCAACGTCCTGACTTTC. As protein: CASSYQRGSGANVLTF. V usage is TRBV27 and J usage is TRBJ2-6, with D possibly matching TRBD1 (5 bases). CDR1 MNHEY and CDR2 SMNVEV come from the germline V gene (reference sequence). The CDR3 runs 16 residues. The V and J ends lost 6 bases and 4 bases respectively, with 16 bases between them.

This clonotype showed up many times. V is TRBV30 and J is TRBJ1-6; D is unclear. V lost 3 bases, J lost 7 bases, and 10 bases lay in between. From germline, CDR1 is GTSNPN and CDR2 SVGIG (reference sequence). The length of the CDR3 is 13 residues. DNA for the CDR3: TGTGCCTGGAGCCCCGGACCCAATTCACCCCTCCACTTT. The encoded protein is CAWSPGPNSPLHF.

V is TRBV10-3 and J is TRBJ1-2; 7 bases line up with TRBD1. Germline CDR1 and CDR2: ENHRY and SYGVKD. The CDR3 length is 15 residues. The V and J ends lost 6 bases and 6 bases, in that order; junction bases with no gene match: 13. The DNA of the CDR3 is TGTGCCATCAGCGCCTTTACAGGGGCTGAGAATGGCTACACCTTC. Its translation: CAISAFTGAENGYTF.

The rearrangement links TRBV2 to TRBJ1-6, with unresolved D. Per germline, CDR1 SNHLY and CDR2 FYNNEI. The CDR3 consists of 11 residues. Trimming took 4 bases from V and 9 from J, leaving 4 bases between them. The CDR3 coding sequence is TGTGCCAGCAGTGTGGTTTCACCCCTCCACTTT. Translating it yields CASSVVSPLHF.

This rearrangement joins TRBV20-1 to TRBJ2-4; weak D call: TRBD1 (9 bases). This CDR3 has 13 amino acids. The germline gives CDR1 DFQATT, CDR2 SNEGSKA (reference sequence). The germline V and J ends were trimmed by 7 bases and 9 bases, with 19 bases remaining between them. This chain's CDR3 is CSGVGTGTSIQYF. In DNA form, the CDR3 reads TGCAGTGGTGTCGGGACAGGGACTAGCATTCAGTACTTC.

This clonotype was picked up a small number of times. CDR3 bases: TGTGCCAGCAGTTTGAGTACCCCGGATACGCAGTATTTT. This sequence encodes CASSLSTPDTQYF. This chain links TRBV27 with TRBJ2-3; no firm D call. The CDR3 loop spans 13 amino acids. With 3 bases removed from V and 6 bases from J, the gap between germline ends came to 10 bases. Per the germline V gene, CDR1 is MNHEY and CDR2 is SMNVEV (reference sequence).